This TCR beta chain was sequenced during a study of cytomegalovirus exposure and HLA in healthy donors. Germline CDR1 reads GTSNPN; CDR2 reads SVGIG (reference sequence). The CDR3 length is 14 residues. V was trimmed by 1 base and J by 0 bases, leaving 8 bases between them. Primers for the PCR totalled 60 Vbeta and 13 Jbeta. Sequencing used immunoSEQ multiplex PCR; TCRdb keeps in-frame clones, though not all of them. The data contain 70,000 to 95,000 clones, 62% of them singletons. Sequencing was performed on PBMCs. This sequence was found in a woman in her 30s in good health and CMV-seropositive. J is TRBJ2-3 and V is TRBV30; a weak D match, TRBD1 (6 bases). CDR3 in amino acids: CAWSGGPSTDTQYF. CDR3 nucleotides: TGTGCCTGGAGTGGGGGGCCTAGCACAGATACGCAGTATTTT. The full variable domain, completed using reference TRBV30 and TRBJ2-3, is SQTIHQWPATLVQPVGSPLSLECTVEGTSNPNLYWYRQAAGRGLQLLFYSVGIGQISSEVPQNLSASRPQDRQFILSSKKLLLSDSGFYLCAWSGGPSTDTQYFGPGTRLTVL.